A selection of T cell receptor beta chains follows, all from one sample in a study of cytomegalovirus exposure and HLA in healthy donors. TCRdb keeps only in-frame clones here, not all; method: immunoSEQ multiplex PCR. The sample yields 150,000 or so clones, about 75% seen once. The sample taken for sequencing was PBMCs. These receptor sequences come from a man aged 40-49 years in good health and CMV-seronegative. The CDR3 runs from the conserved cysteine through the conserved F or W. The order of the fields is D gene, clone size, J gene, V gene, CDR3 DNA, CDR3 protein. The D gene is left open where the match is weak. Only part of the rows carry a size: once, few, many, or a class if the clone is expanded.

>TRBD1|.|TRBJ1-2|TRBV27
TGTGCCAGCAGTCCCAAAGTCCGGGACAGGGGGTACTATGGCTACACCTTC
CASSPKVRDRGYYGYTF
>.|.|TRBJ2-7|TRBV10-2
TGCGCCAGCAGTCCCAAAAACCGACTAGTCGGGACCTACGAGCAGTACTTC
CASSPKNRLVGTYEQYF
>TRBD2|few|TRBJ2-4|TRBV2
TGTGCCAGCAGCCCCAGCGGGGGGGCCAACATTCAGTACTTC
CASSPSGGANIQYF
>.|.|TRBJ2-5|TRBV5-1
TGCGCCAGCAGTCCTGCACCAAGAGAGGCCCAGTACTTC
CASSPAPREAQYF
>TRBD1|.|TRBJ2-3|TRBV7-9
TGTGCCAGCAGACATTACAGGGGAGATACGCAGTATTTT
CASRHYRGDTQYF
>TRBD2|few|TRBJ2-4|TRBV4-3
TGCGCCAGCAGCCATAGCGCGACTAGCGGGAGAAACATTCAGTACTTC
CASSHSATSGRNIQYF
>.|.|TRBJ1-2|TRBV6-6
TGTGCCAGCAGTTTAACCCCGACGGGTAACTATGGCTACACCTTC
CASSLTPTGNYGYTF
>.|.|TRBJ2-7|TRBV20-1
TGCAGTGCTAGATCTGTGCGCGAGCAGTACTTC
CSARSVREQYF
>TRBD1|.|TRBJ2-1|TRBV11-1
TGTGCCAGCAGCGGCCGGGACAGGGGTTCGGGAAATGAGCAGTTCTTC
CASSGRDRGSGNEQFF
>TRBD2|.|TRBJ2-3|TRBV14
TGTGCCAGCAGCAGCGCGGGGGGATCGGATACGCAGTATTTT
CASSSAGGSDTQYF
>.|few|TRBJ1-1|TRBV29-1
TGCAGCGTTTCGTGGGGGGGTAACACTGAAGCTTTCTTT
CSVSWGGNTEAFF
>TRBD1|.|TRBJ2-4|TRBV7-2
TGTGCCAGCAGCTCAACAGGGGGCCTCGGCAAAAACATTCAGTACTTC
CASSSTGGLGKNIQYF
>.|.|TRBJ2-3|TRBV6-5
TGTGCCAGCAGTTACTCGGCAGGGCGCGGAGATACGCAGTATTTT
CASSYSAGRGDTQYF
>.|.|TRBJ2-1|TRBV29-1
TGCAGCGTATTAGAAGGGAGGACCTACAATGAGCAGTTCTTC
CSVLEGRTYNEQFF
>.|.|TRBJ1-2|TRBV7-6
TGTGCCAGCAGCTTAGATCCAGGGAACTATGGCTACACCTTC
CASSLDPGNYGYTF
>.|.|TRBJ1-6|TRBV6-4
TGTGCCAGCAGTATGGGGGCGGGACCCCTCCACTTT
CASSMGAGPLHF
>.|.|TRBJ1-2|TRBV12-5
TGTGCTAGTGCCCCAGGCAGGGCTTATAACTATGGCTACACCTTC
CASAPGRAYNYGYTF
>TRBD2|.|TRBJ2-3|TRBV5-4
TGTGCCAGCAGCATGGGGACTAGCGGCCTTACGCAGTATTTT
CASSMGTSGLTQYF
>.|.|TRBJ2-7|TRBV28
TGTGCCAGCAGTTTGGAGCAGTACTACGAGCAGTACTTC
CASSLEQYYEQYF
>.|.|TRBJ1-1|TRBV5-1
TGCGCCAGCAGCCCCGGGGGTGAGAACACTGAAGCTTTCTTT
CASSPGGENTEAFF
>TRBD1|.|TRBJ2-1|TRBV5-1
TGCGCCAGCAGGCCGGACAGGGGGACCAATGAGCAGTTCTTC
CASRPDRGTNEQFF
>TRBD1|.|TRBJ2-7|TRBV6-1
TGTGCCAGCAGTGCACTGACAGGGAGCGGCGAGCAGTACTTC
CASSALTGSGEQYF
>.|.|TRBJ1-5|TRBV5-1
TGCGCCAGCAGCTTGGTGCAGGGGCCCAATCAGCCCCAGCATTTT
CASSLVQGPNQPQHF
>TRBD2|.|TRBJ2-7|TRBV5-4
TGTGCCAGCAGCTTGGCCGGGGGGGGTTCCTACGAGCAGTACTTC
CASSLAGGGSYEQYF
>.|.|TRBJ1-6|TRBV29-1
TGCAGCGTTGCTAAAGACAGAAGTAATAATTCACCCCTCCACTTT
CSVAKDRSNNSPLHF
>.|.|TRBJ1-6|TRBV7-9
TGTGCCAGCAGCTCACAGGGATTTTATGGCCTCCACTTT
CASSSQGFYGLHF
>.|.|TRBJ1-1|TRBV7-8
TGTGCCAGCAGCTCGGAAAACAGGCCTATGAACACTGAAGCTTTCTTT
CASSSENRPMNTEAFF
>.|.|TRBJ2-3|TRBV9
TGTGCCAGCAGCGTAGGAGGGCAGAGCACAGATACGCAGTATTTT
CASSVGGQSTDTQYF
>.|.|TRBJ1-5|TRBV6-1
TGTGCCAGCAGTGATGCAGGGATTCAGCCCCAGCATTTT
CASSDAGIQPQHF
>.|.|TRBJ2-4|TRBV4-2
TGTGCCAGCAGCCAAGGGGGGGTCTCGGGCATTCAGTACTTC
CASSQGGVSGIQYF
>.|.|TRBJ2-3|TRBV25-1
TGTGCCAGCAGTGAACTAGCAGATACGCAGTATTTT
CASSELADTQYF
>TRBD1|.|TRBJ1-1|TRBV7-3
TGTGCCAGCAGCCTGTCAGGGGGCGCGAACACTGAAGCTTTCTTT
CASSLSGGANTEAFF
>.|.|TRBJ2-3|TRBV9
TGTGCCAGCACCCCGGGGGTTCAAGATACGCAGTATTTT
CASTPGVQDTQYF
>.|few|TRBJ1-5|TRBV5-1
TGCGCCAGCAGCTTGGCCGGCAATCAGCCCCAGCATTTT
CASSLAGNQPQHF
>.|.|TRBJ2-7|TRBV6-1
TGTGCCAGCAGTGAAGAATGGGCTTCCTACGAGCAGTACTTC
CASSEEWASYEQYF
>.|few|TRBJ1-1|TRBV7-6
TGTGCCAGCAGCATCAGGGGAATGAACACTGAAGCTTTCTTT
CASSIRGMNTEAFF
>.|.|TRBJ2-2|TRBV9
TGTGCCAGCAGCGTAGAGCTTGGGGGGACCGGGGAGCTGTTTTTT
CASSVELGGTGELFF
>TRBD1|.|TRBJ2-7|TRBV5-6
TGTGCCAGCAGCTTAGGACAGGACAGCTCCTACGAGCAGTACTTC
CASSLGQDSSYEQYF
>.|.|TRBJ1-1|TRBV6-5
TGTGCCAGCAGTGAACACCGGAACACTGAAGCTTTCTTT
CASSEHRNTEAFF
>.|.|TRBJ1-1|TRBV2
TGTGCCAACTCTGGGGCCAGTATCGCTGAAGCTTTCTTT
CANSGASIAEAFF